Presented here are 13 T cell receptor beta chains from one specimen sequenced in a study of T cells after yellow fever vaccination. MiXCR was run by TCRdb on the 5' RACE reads, yielding one entry per CDR3 protein. The sample lists hundreds of thousands of distinct CDR3 sequences; roughly an eighth were seen once. Source: CD4+ T cells sorted from PBMCs, taken 15 days after the yellow fever booster vaccination. The receptor set was obtained from a man aged 18 to 35 who received the YFV17D yellow fever vaccine.

This clonotype has a handful of counts. This CDR3 reads CASSLSPVTGELFF. The CDR3, as DNA: TGTGCCAGCAGCTTATCCCCTGTCACCGGGGAGCTGTTTTTT. The gene calls are TRBV7-8 and TRBJ2-2; no clear D. The CDR3 is made up of 14 amino acids. CDR1 SGHVS and CDR2 FQNEAQ come from the germline V gene. V shed 2 bases and J shed 4 bases, with 8 bases lying between them.

This clonotype showed up just a few times. The J gene is TRBJ1-5, the V gene TRBV20-1, with D tentatively TRBD1 (5 bases). The V gene's germline CDR1 is DFQATT and CDR2 SNEGSKA (reference sequence). V was pared by 4 bases and J by 1 base, with 14 bases between. The CDR3 contains 15 residues. The CDR3 reads CSAKVGGLSNQPQHF. The DNA of the CDR3 is TGCAGTGCTAAGGTGGGGGGACTAAGCAATCAGCCCCAGCATTTT.

The gene calls are TRBV7-9 and TRBJ2-7; tentatively, D is TRBD2 (5 bases). Germline V gene data show CDR1 as SEHNR and CDR2 as FQNEAQ (reference sequence). Trimming removed 3 bases from V and 6 bases from J, with 12 bases in between. This CDR3 region has 13 residues. The CDR3 DNA follows: TGTGCCAGCAGCTTGACCCGGGGAGCCGAGCAGTACGTC. Translating gives CASSLTRGAEQYV.

This clonotype occurred a few times. This chain links TRBV7-9 with TRBJ1-5; D gene uncertain. The germline gives CDR1 SEHNR, CDR2 FQNEAQ (reference sequence). The CDR3 totals 15 residues. The ends were cut back, 1 base at V and 1 base at J, with 8 bases in the middle. The CDR3 bases are TGTGCCAGCAGCTTAGGTACCTTAAGCAATCAGCCCCAGCATTTT. Its translation: CASSLGTLSNQPQHF.

A few counts support this clonotype. The V gene is TRBV11-2, the J gene TRBJ2-7; D gene ambiguous. The germline V gene encodes CDR1 SGHAT and CDR2 FQNNGV. The V end was cut by 0 bases, the J end by 3 bases, with 9 bases between. This CDR3 is built from 14 residues. The CDR3 DNA reads TGTGCCAGCAGCTTAGATTCAATATTCTACGAGCAGTACTTC. This codes for CASSLDSIFYEQYF.

As regards this clonotype: This could be a read error, since a much larger clone is one nucleotide away. The V gene is TRBV11-1, the J gene TRBJ2-2; the D is unclear. The CDR3 contains 11 residues. CDR1 and CDR2 (germline): SGHAT, FQDESV (reference sequence). Trimming took 2 bases from V and 10 from J, leaving 5 bases between them. The CDR3 DNA reads TGTGCCAGCAGCTTATCGGTGGAGCTGTTTTTT. It codes for CASSLSVELFF.

The chain joins TRBV7-8 to TRBJ2-5; D possibly corresponds to TRBD2 (6 bases). Germline CDR1 SGHVS, CDR2 FQNEAQ. The CDR3 extends over 15 amino acids. Trimming shortened V by 5 bases and J by 0 bases, and 13 bases separated the two germline ends. Here the CDR3 DNA reads TGTGCCAGCAGCCTCGCGGGGACCAACCAAGAGACCCAGTACTTC. Its protein product is CASSLAGTNQETQYF.

This chain connects TRBV7-3 to TRBJ2-5; possibly TRBD1 or TRBD2 for D (5 bases each). Trimming shortened V by 2 bases and J by 1 base, and 11 bases separated the two germline ends. The CDR3 sequence is 15 residues long. The germline CDR1 and CDR2 sequences are SGHTA and FQGTGA. The CDR3 sequence is CASSLFMGPQETQYF. Here the CDR3 DNA reads TGTGCCAGCAGCTTATTTATGGGACCCCAAGAGACCCAGTACTTC.

In its sample, this clonotype was seen a few times. The chain has TRBV7-6 and TRBJ2-3; 9 bases are a match to TRBD1. After removal of 5 bases from V and 10 bases from J, the junction contained 4 bases not matched to a gene. The CDR3 length is 12 residues. Germline values: CDR1 SGHVS, CDR2 FNYEAQ. The CDR3 bases are TGTGCCAGCAGCGGGACAGGGAACTCGCAGTATTTT. Amino acid sequence: CASSGTGNSQYF.

The chain recombines TRBV9 with TRBJ2-2, with D maybe TRBD2 (6 bases). Per the germline V gene, CDR1 is SGDLS and CDR2 is YYNGEE. The CDR3 totals 16 residues. Trimming pared 4 bases from V and 5 bases from J, leaving 18 bases between. The CDR3 is CASSLGFGGVTGELFF. CDR3 sequence (DNA): TGTGCCAGCAGCCTGGGGTTCGGGGGTGTGACCGGGGAGCTGTTTTTT.

The V call is TRBV7-2, the J call TRBJ2-5; unclear D gene. The germline V gene has CDR1 SGHTA and CDR2 FQGNSA. The CDR3 is 13 residues long. Trimming took 4 bases from V and 3 from J, leaving 9 bases between them. The CDR3 DNA reads as TGTGCCAGCAGCTACCGGAAGGAAGAGACCCAGTACTTC. This gives the protein CASSYRKEETQYF.

This clonotype has a handful of counts. The chain recombines TRBV28 with TRBJ2-5; weak D call: TRBD2 (5 bases). V gave up 5 bases and J gave up 4 bases, with 14 bases separating them. Germline V CDR1 and CDR2: MDHEN, SYDVKM. The CDR3 loop spans 14 amino acids. The CDR3 spells CASSDASGRETQYF. Written as DNA, the CDR3 is TGTGCCAGCAGTGACGCCAGCGGTAGAGAGACCCAGTACTTC.

This clonotype has just a few counts. This chain links TRBV11-2 with TRBJ1-4, with D perhaps TRBD1 (5 bases). The CDR3 is 14 amino acids. Between the trimmed V and J ends, which lost 7 bases and 5 bases, there was a span of 14 bases. The germline gives CDR1 SGHAT, CDR2 FQNNGV. CDR3 loop: CASKLAAGNEKLFF. The CDR3 region has the DNA TGTGCCAGCAAATTAGCCGCAGGGAATGAAAAACTGTTTTTT.